The 30 T cell receptor beta chains below were found in one sample sequenced in a study of cytomegalovirus exposure and HLA in healthy donors. Clones were read by immunoSEQ multiplex PCR, and TCRdb kept only the in-frame ones, dropping some. The sample lists approximately 76,000 clones, approximately 94% occurring once. Material: PBMCs. The receptors were sampled from a woman aged 18-30 years in good health and CMV-seropositive.

The CDR3 DNA reads TGCGCCAGCAGCTTGTCGACAGGACTAGCGGGGACTTACAATGAGCAGTTCTTC. Translated: CASSLSTGLAGTYNEQFF. The chain links TRBV5-1 to TRBJ2-1; 12 bases agree with TRBD2. J gave up 4 bases and V 1 base, and 9 bases lay outside the gene matches. Per germline, CDR1 SGHRS and CDR2 YFSETQ. The length of the CDR3 is 18 residues.

This chain joins TRBV4-1 and TRBJ1-2, with 8 bases aligning to TRBD1. From germline, CDR1 is MGHRA and CDR2 YSYEKL. The CDR3 is 15 residues long. After removal of 0 bases from V and 4 bases from J, the junction contained 4 bases not matched to a gene. CDR3 sequence: CASSQDDRGFYGYTF. The CDR3, as DNA: TGCGCCAGCAGCCAAGATGACAGGGGTTTCTATGGCTACACCTTC.

The chain carries TRBV6-5 and TRBJ2-7; 11 positions agree with TRBD1. This CDR3 comprises 14 residues. V trimming: 6 bases; J trimming: 3 bases; junction bases outside the gene matches: 4. Germline values: CDR1 MNHEY, CDR2 SVGAGI. DNA of the CDR3: TGTGCCAGCAGCTCTGGGACAGGGGGCTACGAGCAGTACTTC. Residues: CASSSGTGGYEQYF.

This clone was picked up one time. V is TRBV5-1 and J is TRBJ2-5; 9 nucleotides agree with TRBD2. This CDR3 is 17 amino acids long. J was trimmed by 7 bases and V by 4 bases; bases with no gene match: 17. Germline V gene data show CDR1 as SGHRS and CDR2 as YFSETQ. The CDR3 loop is CASSPAAGGRALGTQYF. DNA of the CDR3: TGCGCCAGCAGCCCGGCCGCGGGCGGGAGGGCCCTGGGGACCCAGTACTTC.

The V and J genes are TRBV7-2 and TRBJ2-7, with TRBD2 matching 13 bases. V shed 5 bases, J shed 2 bases, and the junction held 12 bases outside the gene matches. CDR1 SGHTA and CDR2 FQGNSA come from the germline V gene. The length of the CDR3 is 18 residues. The CDR3 DNA is TGTGCCAGCAGCCCAGGACTAGCGGGAGTGACTACCCCCTACGAGCAGTACTTC. This gives the protein CASSPGLAGVTTPYEQYF.

The chain combines TRBV6-5 with TRBJ1-2, with D uncertain. CDR1 MNHEY and CDR2 SVGAGI come from the germline V gene. The CDR3 has 13 residues. V lost 2 bases to trimming and J lost 8 bases, with 12 bases between them. DNA of the CDR3: TGTGCCAGCAGTTACGGGCAGTCGGGGGGCTACACCTTC. As protein: CASSYGQSGGYTF.

The rearrangement links TRBV5-1 to TRBJ1-1; 8 bases align to TRBD1. The CDR3 loop spans 13 amino acids. Germline CDR1 and CDR2: SGHRS and YFSETQ. The junction had 3 bases not matched to a gene; V was cut back by 4 bases and J by 4 bases. DNA for the CDR3: TGCGCCAGCAGCCTTACAGGGGGCACTGAAGCTTTCTTT. This gives the protein CASSLTGGTEAFF.

The rearrangement joins TRBV4-1 to TRBJ1-1; 7 bases are a match to TRBD1. The germline V gene encodes CDR1 MGHRA and CDR2 YSYEKL. CDR3 length: 16 amino acids. V was clipped by 3 bases and J by 1 base; unmatched bases: 8. CDR3 loop: CASSQPPGQRNTEAFF. The CDR3 DNA reads as TGCGCCAGCAGCCAGCCCCCGGGACAGAGGAACACTGAAGCTTTCTTT.

This sequence joins TRBV5-1 and TRBJ1-2, with 7 bases identical to TRBD1. This CDR3 is built from 16 residues. Germline V lookup: CDR1 SGHRS, CDR2 YFSETQ. V trimming: 0 bases; J trimming: 4 bases; junction bases outside the gene matches: 9. This chain's CDR3 is CASSLATGEVAYGYTF. CDR3 sequence (DNA): TGCGCCAGCAGCTTGGCCACAGGGGAGGTTGCCTATGGCTACACCTTC.

This chain uses TRBV5-5 with TRBJ1-5; possibly TRBD1 for D (5 bases). Trimming removed 4 bases at V and 5 bases at J, with 16 bases between. This CDR3 spans 15 amino acids. The germline V gene has CDR1 SGHKS and CDR2 YYEKEE (reference sequence). The CDR3 loop is CASSRGEGGYQPQHF. CDR3 DNA: TGTGCCAGCAGCCGGGGGGAGGGAGGGTATCAGCCCCAGCATTTT.

This clone was seen more than once but under ten times. This sequence joins TRBV11-1 and TRBJ1-2, with no clear D. Germline V gene lookup returns CDR1 SGHAT and CDR2 FQDESV (reference sequence). V lost 1 base to trimming and J lost 4 bases, with 10 bases between them. The CDR3 has 14 residues. This CDR3 is CASSLGSGAYGYTF. For the CDR3, the DNA is TGTGCCAGCAGCTTAGGTTCGGGAGCCTATGGCTACACCTTC.

This clone was seen only a few times. The J gene is TRBJ2-7, the V gene TRBV28, with D perhaps matching TRBD2 (6 bases). The CDR3 covers 14 residues. The ends were cut back, 4 bases at V and 6 bases at J, with 16 bases in the middle. Germline V gene sequence: CDR1 MDHEN, CDR2 SYDVKM. The CDR3 here is CASSSPGRSGEQYF. For the CDR3, the DNA is TGTGCCAGCAGTTCCCCTGGGAGGTCGGGCGAGCAGTACTTC. Full variable domain (missing parts from reference TRBV28 and TRBJ2-7): DVKVTQSSRYLVKRTGEKVFLECVQDMDHENMFWYRQDPGLGLRLIYFSYDVKMKEKGDIPEGYSVSREKKERFSLILESASTNQTSMYLCASSSPGRSGEQYFGPGTRLTVT.

J is TRBJ2-7 and V is TRBV6-1; 7 bases are shared with TRBD1. The CDR3 loop spans 15 amino acids. CDR1 and CDR2 from the germline V gene are MNHNS and SASEGT. V dropped 2 bases and J dropped 2; count of bases not matched to a gene: 6. CDR3 DNA sequence: TGTGCCAGCAGTGAACGACAGGGCGGACCCTACGAGCAGTACTTC. Its translation is CASSERQGGPYEQYF.

The chain is built from TRBV6-1 and TRBJ2-2; 9 nucleotides align to TRBD1. The CDR3 length is 13 residues. With V trimmed by 11 bases and J by 2 bases, 3 bases remained unmatched. Germline V gene data show CDR1 as MNHNS and CDR2 as SASEGT. CDR3 in DNA: TGTGCCGCGGGACAGGGAAACACCGGGGAGCTGTTTTTT. Translation gives CAAGQGNTGELFF.

The chain is built from TRBV6-1 and TRBJ1-1, with 7 bases matching TRBD1. This CDR3 has 14 residues. Per the germline V gene, CDR1 is MNHNS and CDR2 is SASEGT. Trimming cost V 3 bases and J 5 bases; bases outside gene matches: 6. CDR3 in amino acids: CASSDLGGSTEAFF. For the CDR3, the DNA is TGTGCCAGCAGTGACTTAGGGGGCTCGACTGAAGCTTTCTTT.

The rearrangement uses TRBV28 and TRBJ1-1; D may be TRBD1 (6 bases). Germline loops: CDR1 MDHEN, CDR2 SYDVKM. V was pared by 5 bases and J by 1 base, with 11 bases between. This CDR3 has 14 amino acids. The CDR3 loop is CASSDLGANTEAFF. The CDR3 DNA is TGTGCCAGCAGTGACTTGGGGGCGAACACTGAAGCTTTCTTT.

The gene calls are TRBV6-1 and TRBJ1-5; D is unclear. Germline V gene data show CDR1 as MNHNS and CDR2 as SASEGT. This CDR3 region has 12 residues. Trimming left V 4 bases short and J 6 bases short, with 7 bases between. The CDR3 DNA follows: TGTGCCAGCAGTGTTCAGGCTCAGCCCCAGCATTTT. Protein product: CASSVQAQPQHF.

J is TRBJ2-7 and V is TRBV29-1, with TRBD1 matching over 7 bases. Unmatched junction bases numbered 4, after V lost 2 bases and J lost 9 bases. CDR1 is SQVTM, CDR2 ANQGSEA, per germline. The CDR3 is 11 amino acids. The CDR3 sequence: CSVEQGVGQYF. Here the CDR3 DNA reads TGCAGCGTTGAACAGGGGGTCGGGCAGTACTTC.

The V call is TRBV19, the J call TRBJ1-5; 10 nucleotides agree with TRBD1. CDR1 and CDR2 (germline): LNHDA, SQIVND (reference sequence). The V segment lost 5 bases and the J segment 7 bases; nucleotides outside the gene matches: 8. This CDR3 spans 15 amino acids. CDR3 sequence: CASSPGQGLRQPQHF. CDR3 DNA: TGTGCCAGTAGTCCGGGACAGGGGTTGAGGCAGCCCCAGCATTTT.

This clone has more than one count but fewer than ten. The gene calls are TRBV4-1 and TRBJ2-2; 14 bases match TRBD2. V trimming: 2 bases; J trimming: 7 bases; junction bases outside the gene matches: 6. Germline-derived CDR1 and CDR2 are MGHRA and YSYEKL. This CDR3 is built from 17 residues. CDR3 nucleotides: TGCGCCAGCAGCCAAACGGGACTAGCGGGAGCGATCGGGGAGCTGTTTTTT. As protein: CASSQTGLAGAIGELFF.

V gene TRBV18 combines with J gene TRBJ1-1, with D perhaps matching TRBD1 (5 bases). The CDR3 is 17 residues long. Germline V gene lookup returns CDR1 KGHSH and CDR2 LQKENI. Trimming removed 6 bases at V and 3 bases at J, with 23 bases between. The CDR3 spells CASSPRSAQGRDTEAFF. The DNA for the CDR3 is TGTGCCAGCTCCCCAAGAAGCGCCCAGGGTAGGGACACTGAAGCTTTCTTT.

The chain couples TRBV19 to TRBJ2-1; 13 bases align to TRBD2. The CDR3 length is 15 residues. CDR1 is LNHDA and CDR2 is SQIVND in the germline V gene (reference sequence). Trimming took 5 bases from V and 4 from J; bases not matched to a gene: 2. The CDR3 sequence: CASSLGLAGYNEQFF. The CDR3 nucleotides read TGTGCCAGTAGTCTGGGACTAGCGGGATACAATGAGCAGTTCTTC.

This sequence joins TRBV14 and TRBJ2-4; D not certain. Germline V gene lookup returns CDR1 SGHDN and CDR2 FVKESK. CDR3 length: 16 residues. The V and J ends lost 0 bases and 1 base respectively, with 10 bases between them. CDR3 in DNA: TGTGCCAGCAGCCAAGATGGCCGATGGGCCAAAAACATTCAGTACTTC. The encoded protein is CASSQDGRWAKNIQYF. The variable domain in full, completed from reference TRBV14 and TRBJ2-4, reads EAGVTQFPSHSVIEKGQTVTLRCDPISGHDNLYWYRRVMGKEIKFLLHFVKESKQDESGMPNNRFLAERTGGTYSTLKVQPAELEDSGVYFCASSQDGRWAKNIQYFGAGTRLSVL.

The gene calls are TRBV4-3 and TRBJ2-5; 7 positions match TRBD2. The CDR3 is 16 residues long. J lost 4 bases, V lost 0 bases, and 8 bases had no gene match. Germline V gene data show CDR1 as LGHNA and CDR2 as YSLEER. The CDR3 spells CASSQEWEGRGETQYF. Written as DNA, the CDR3 is TGCGCCAGCAGCCAAGAATGGGAGGGGCGGGGAGAGACCCAGTACTTC.

The table lists this clone with a count of one. The rearrangement uses TRBV29-1 and TRBJ1-1; D ambiguous. This CDR3 spans 14 amino acids. Trimming shortened V by 0 bases and J by 4 bases, and 12 bases separated the two germline ends. Germline-derived CDR1 and CDR2 are SQVTM and ANQGSEA. Written as DNA, the CDR3 is TGCAGCGTTGAAGATAGCTACGGAGGCACTGAAGCTTTCTTT. It translates to CSVEDSYGGTEAFF.

J is TRBJ1-1 and V is TRBV5-4; a weak D match, TRBD1 (5 bases). The germline CDR1 and CDR2 sequences are SGHNT and YYREEE (reference sequence). V was pared by 4 bases and J by 0 bases, with 16 bases between. This CDR3 is 16 amino acids long. The CDR3 nucleotides read TGTGCCAGCAGCCAATTCAAGACAGCATTGAACACTGAAGCTTTCTTT. As protein: CASSQFKTALNTEAFF.

The CDR3: CASSGGQTGVEAFF. For the CDR3, the DNA is TGCGCCAGCAGCGGGGGACAGACCGGGGTTGAAGCTTTCTTT. The V and J genes are TRBV5-1 and TRBJ1-1; 7 positions agree with TRBD1. CDR3 size: 14 residues. Germline loops: CDR1 SGHRS, CDR2 YFSETQ. With 4 bases clipped from V and 7 bases from J, the junction kept 10 bases outside the gene matches.

The chain employs TRBV7-9 and TRBJ2-7, with 16 bases lining up with TRBD2. J was trimmed by 4 bases and V by 5 bases; bases with no gene match: 5. The CDR3 runs to 16 residues. Germline V gives CDR1 SEHNR, CDR2 FQNEAQ (reference sequence). The CDR3 DNA reads as TGTGCCAGCAGCCCGGGACTAGCGGGGGGGCTGTACGAGCAGTACTTC. Its translation is CASSPGLAGGLYEQYF.

This clone was seen once. This chain connects TRBV4-2 to TRBJ2-3; 8 bases align to TRBD2. This CDR3 has 16 residues. With V trimmed by 4 bases and J by 1 base, 7 bases remained unmatched. Germline V lookup: CDR1 LGHNA, CDR2 YNFKEQ. The DNA for the CDR3 is TGTGCCAGCAGCCCTGCAGCGGGAGCTGGCACAGATACGCAGTATTTT. Its protein is CASSPAAGAGTDTQYF.

This rearrangement joins TRBV6-4 to TRBJ2-3, with 8 bases lining up with TRBD2. This CDR3 is built from 15 residues. Germline trimming cut 3 bases from V and 3 bases from J; bases unmatched to any gene: 5. In germline, CDR1 is MRHNA, CDR2 SNTAGT. CDR3 nucleotide sequence: TGTGCCAGCAGTGAAACGGGGGGGCCGACAGATACGCAGTATTTT. Its translation: CASSETGGPTDTQYF.